This entry concerns a single TCR beta chain. Antigen unknown. V shed 5 bases and J 5 bases; nucleotides not matched to a gene: 16. Germline-derived CDR1 and CDR2 are SGHRS and YFSETQ. CDR3 length: 18 residues. The PCR ran on 60 Vbeta and 13 Jbeta primers. Sequenced by immunoSEQ multiplex PCR; TCRdb stores in-frame clones only, minus some. Here the sample spans around 200,000 clones, about 80% being singletons. Each donor was healthy, and each was a bone marrow donor. The data are from a study of cytomegalovirus exposure and HLA in healthy donors. General study points: As was reported, the classifier diagnosed cytomegalovirus status with high specificity and sensitivity.

The receptor comes from a woman aged 50 to 60 in good health and CMV-seropositive. V and J are TRBV5-1 and TRBJ1-1; TRBD1 agrees at 12 bases. Sequenced sample: PBMCs. CDR3 sequence: CASSLTGQGALGWTEAFF. The CDR3 DNA sequence: TGCGCCAGCAGTTTAACGGGACAGGGGGCCTTAGGATGGACTGAAGCTTTCTTT.